This T cell receptor (beta chain) was identified in a study of T cells in tuberculosis. Cells were sorted from thawed PBMC rested overnight and stained with GMM-loaded CD1B tetramer, viability dye and anti-CD3. The CD1B tetramers carried C32 glucose monomycolate purified from Rhodococcus equi. Notes on the study in general: T cells binding CD1B-GMM tetramer weakly possibly escaped the sort.

The CDR3 is 12 residues long. The V gene's germline CDR1 is SEHNR and CDR2 FQNEAQ (reference sequence). V was cut by 5 bases and J by 10 bases, with 14 bases left in between. Sequencing of TCR-alpha and TCR-beta chains was unpaired. Some clones are missing from TCRdb's copy, which holds only in-frame ones; the method was immunoSEQ multiplex PCR. The sample shows around 60,000 clones, 81% of them seen only once. The TCR originated in an adult woman with latent tuberculosis. Sequencing input: CD1b-GMM tetramer-negative cells sorted from PBMCs. V gene TRBV7-9 combines with J gene TRBJ1-1; D is perhaps TRBD1 (6 bases). The CDR3 DNA reads as TGTGCCAGCAGCCTCTCGGGACATGGAGCTTTCTTT. This codes for CASSLSGHGAFF.